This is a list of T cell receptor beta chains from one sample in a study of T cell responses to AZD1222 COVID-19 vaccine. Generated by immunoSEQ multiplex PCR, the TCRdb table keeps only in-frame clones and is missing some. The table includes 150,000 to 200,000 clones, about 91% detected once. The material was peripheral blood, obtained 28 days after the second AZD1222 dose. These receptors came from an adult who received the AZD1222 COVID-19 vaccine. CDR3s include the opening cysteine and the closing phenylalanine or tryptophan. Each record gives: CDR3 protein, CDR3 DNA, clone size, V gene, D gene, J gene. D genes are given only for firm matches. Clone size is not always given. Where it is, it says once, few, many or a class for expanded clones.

CDR3: CASSPITGQGRTEAFF
DNA: TGTGCCAGCAGCCCCATAACGGGACAGGGAAGGACTGAAGCTTTCTTT
size: NA
V: TRBV7-9
D: TRBD1
J: TRBJ1-1

CDR3: CAWSVDRNQPQHF
DNA: TGTGCCTGGAGTGTTGACCGCAATCAGCCCCAGCATTTT
size: NA
V: TRBV30
D: NA
J: TRBJ1-5

CDR3: CALSGIPGEQYF
DNA: TGTGCCTTATCCGGGATCCCAGGCGAGCAGTACTTC
size: NA
V: TRBV30
D: NA
J: TRBJ2-7

CDR3: CASSYAAGPVNSPLHF
DNA: TGTGCCAGCAGTTACGCCGCGGGGCCTGTGAATTCACCCCTCCACTTT
size: NA
V: TRBV6-5
D: NA
J: TRBJ1-6

CDR3: CASSSTGDNSPLHF
DNA: TGTGCCAGCTCATCCACAGGGGACAATTCACCCCTCCACTTT
size: NA
V: TRBV18
D: TRBD1
J: TRBJ1-6

CDR3: CASSASRDREGKLFF
DNA: TGTGCCAGCAGCGCGTCCCGGGACAGGGAAGGAAAACTGTTTTTT
size: NA
V: TRBV7-9
D: TRBD1
J: TRBJ1-4

CDR3: CARGGDRGNSPLHF
DNA: TGTGCCAGGGGGGGAGACAGGGGTAATTCACCCCTCCACTTT
size: NA
V: TRBV2
D: TRBD1
J: TRBJ1-6

CDR3: CASSSTGGGYTF
DNA: TGTGCCAGCAGTTCGACAGGGGGAGGCTACACCTTC
size: NA
V: TRBV12-3/TRBV12-4
D: TRBD1
J: TRBJ1-2

CDR3: CASGYSGVHYGYTF
DNA: TGTGCTAGTGGTTATTCAGGGGTACACTATGGCTACACCTTC
size: NA
V: TRBV12-5
D: NA
J: TRBJ1-2

CDR3: CASSEWGGKETYGYTF
DNA: TGTGCCAGCAGTGAATGGGGGGGGAAAGAAACCTATGGCTACACCTTC
size: NA
V: TRBV2
D: NA
J: TRBJ1-2

CDR3: CASSEAPAGGQETQYF
DNA: TGTGCCAGCAGTGAAGCCCCAGCGGGGGGACAAGAGACCCAGTACTTC
size: NA
V: TRBV2
D: TRBD2
J: TRBJ2-5

CDR3: CASSVLAGYTGELFF
DNA: TGTGCCAGCAGCGTACTAGCGGGATACACCGGGGAGCTGTTTTTT
size: NA
V: TRBV9
D: TRBD2
J: TRBJ2-2

CDR3: CASSKGQGIQPYEQYF
DNA: TGTGCCAGCAGCAAAGGACAGGGGATACAACCCTACGAGCAGTACTTC
size: NA
V: TRBV21-1
D: NA
J: TRBJ2-7

CDR3: CAWSVGGYSNQPQHF
DNA: TGTGCCTGGAGTGTGGGGGGGTATAGCAATCAGCCCCAGCATTTT
size: NA
V: TRBV30
D: NA
J: TRBJ1-5

CDR3: CASSLGQGGNTIYF
DNA: TGTGCCAGCAGCCTGGGACAGGGTGGAAACACCATATATTTT
size: NA
V: TRBV5-4
D: TRBD1
J: TRBJ1-3

CDR3: CASSRPMALGQGTADTQYF
DNA: TGTGCCAGCAGCCGGCCCATGGCGCTAGGGCAGGGCACCGCAGATACGCAGTATTTT
size: NA
V: TRBV7-3
D: NA
J: TRBJ2-3

CDR3: CASSQIQTELFF
DNA: TGTGCCAGCAGCCAAATTCAAACGGAACTGTTTTTT
size: NA
V: TRBV7-9
D: NA
J: TRBJ1-4

CDR3: CASGLDQGYNEQFF
DNA: TGTGCTAGTGGTTTGGACCAGGGGTACAATGAGCAGTTCTTC
size: NA
V: TRBV12-5
D: NA
J: TRBJ2-1

CDR3: CASSPMRGAIPNEQFF
DNA: TGTGCCAGCAGCCCCATGAGGGGCGCGATCCCCAATGAGCAGTTCTTC
size: NA
V: TRBV3-1/TRBV3-2
D: NA
J: TRBJ2-1

CDR3: CASSPPSTATNEKLFF
DNA: TGTGCCAGCAGCCCCCCCTCTACTGCAACTAATGAAAAACTGTTTTTT
size: NA
V: TRBV5-6
D: NA
J: TRBJ1-4

CDR3: CARSLLGRGRVNTEAFF
DNA: TGTGCCAGAAGCCTTCTAGGTCGGGGGCGGGTGAACACTGAAGCTTTCTTT
size: NA
V: TRBV5-3
D: NA
J: TRBJ1-1

CDR3: CASTRTGANYGYTF
DNA: TGTGCCAGCACCCGGACAGGGGCGAACTATGGCTACACCTTC
size: NA
V: TRBV6-5
D: TRBD1
J: TRBJ1-2

CDR3: CATRMHALSYNEQFF
DNA: TGTGCCACCCGGATGCACGCGCTTTCCTACAATGAGCAGTTCTTC
size: NA
V: TRBV28
D: NA
J: TRBJ2-1

CDR3: CASSQGGGRALGMQYF
DNA: TGTGCCAGCAGCCAAGGGGGAGGGAGGGCCCTCGGGATGCAGTATTTT
size: NA
V: TRBV4-2
D: TRBD2
J: TRBJ2-3

CDR3: CASSQDTGTGLYVYTF
DNA: TGTGCCAGCAGCCAAGACACCGGGACAGGATTATATGTCTACACCTTC
size: NA
V: TRBV4-2
D: TRBD1
J: TRBJ1-2

CDR3: CASSDESNTEAFF
DNA: TGTGCCAGCAGTGACGAGTCGAACACTGAAGCTTTCTTT
size: NA
V: TRBV2
D: NA
J: TRBJ1-1

CDR3: CASSPQGRRANEKLFF
DNA: TGTGCCAGCAGCCCACAGGGAAGGCGGGCTAATGAAAAACTGTTTTTT
size: NA
V: TRBV5-6
D: NA
J: TRBJ1-4

CDR3: CASSWTDRVAIGYTF
DNA: TGTGCCAGCAGCTGGACCGACAGGGTCGCTATAGGCTACACCTTC
size: once
V: TRBV5-6
D: TRBD1
J: TRBJ1-2

CDR3: CASSGTGEQYF
DNA: TGTGCCAGCAGCGGAACAGGGGAGCAGTACTTC
size: NA
V: TRBV11-3
D: NA
J: TRBJ2-7

CDR3: CASSNPMEREKFF
DNA: TGTGCCAGCAGCAACCCGATGGAGCGGGAAAAGTTCTTC
size: NA
V: TRBV28
D: TRBD2
J: TRBJ2-1

CDR3: CASSYSLAGGFNEQFF
DNA: TGTGCCAGCAGTTACTCACTAGCGGGAGGATTCAATGAGCAGTTCTTC
size: few
V: TRBV6-2/TRBV6-3
D: TRBD2
J: TRBJ2-1